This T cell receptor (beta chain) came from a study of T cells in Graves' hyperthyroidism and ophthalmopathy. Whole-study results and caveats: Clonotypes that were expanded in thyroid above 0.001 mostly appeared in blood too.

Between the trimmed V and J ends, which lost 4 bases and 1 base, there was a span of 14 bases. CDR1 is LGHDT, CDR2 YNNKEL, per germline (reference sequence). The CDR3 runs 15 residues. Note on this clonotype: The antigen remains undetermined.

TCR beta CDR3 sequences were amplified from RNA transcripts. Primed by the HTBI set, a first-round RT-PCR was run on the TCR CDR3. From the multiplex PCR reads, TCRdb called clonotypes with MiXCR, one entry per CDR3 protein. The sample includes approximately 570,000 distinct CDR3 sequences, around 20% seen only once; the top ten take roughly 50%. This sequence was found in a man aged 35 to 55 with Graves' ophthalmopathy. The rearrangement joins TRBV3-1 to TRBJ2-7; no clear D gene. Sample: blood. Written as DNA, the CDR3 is TGTGCCAGCAGCCTAAGCCCGAGGTCGTCCTACGAGCAGTACTTC. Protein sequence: CASSLSPRSSYEQYF.